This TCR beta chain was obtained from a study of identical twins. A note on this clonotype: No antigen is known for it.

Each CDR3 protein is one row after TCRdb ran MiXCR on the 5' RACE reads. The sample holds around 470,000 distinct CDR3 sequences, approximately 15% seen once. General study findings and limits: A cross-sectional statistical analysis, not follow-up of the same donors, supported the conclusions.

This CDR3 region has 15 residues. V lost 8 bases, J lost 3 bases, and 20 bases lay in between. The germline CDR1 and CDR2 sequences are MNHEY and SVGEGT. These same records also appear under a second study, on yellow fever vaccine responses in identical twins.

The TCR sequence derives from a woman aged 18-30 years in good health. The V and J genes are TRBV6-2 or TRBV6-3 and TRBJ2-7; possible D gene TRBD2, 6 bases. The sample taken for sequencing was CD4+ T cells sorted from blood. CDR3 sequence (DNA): TGTGCCAGCCCCCCGAGAGGGACTCGCGTCTACGAGCAGTACTTC. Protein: CASPPRGTRVYEQYF.